The sequence of this T cell receptor beta chain was determined in a study of OX40 agonist ivuxolimab in advanced cancers. Study as a whole: The study treated patients with ivuxolimab, an agonistic anti-OX40 (CD134) antibody. Study-wide findings and caveats: Low normalized T-cell clonal expansion was also seen in some nonresponders.

About this clone: Its antigen is still unknown.

CDR1 and CDR2 from the germline V gene are SQVTM and ANQGSEA. The ends were cut back, 4 bases at V and 0 bases at J, with 10 bases in the middle. The CDR3 is 13 amino acids. The assay was immunoSEQ multiplex PCR, and TCRdb's table has in-frame clones only and misses some. The data show about 45,000 clones, 86% seen once. This sequence joins TRBV29-1 and TRBJ2-7; D not resolved. This clonotype was obtained from an adult with an advanced solid tumor such as melanoma, head and neck, liver or kidney cancer. The sequencing used CD4+ or CD8+ T cells sorted from blood, collected in a trial of the OX40 agonist ivuxolimab. The CDR3 here is CSVVGWGSYEQYF. The CDR3 DNA reads as TGCAGCGTTGTGGGATGGGGCTCCTACGAGCAGTACTTC.